These 20 T cell receptor beta chains share one sample of origin, sequenced in a study of T cell responses to AZD1222 COVID-19 vaccine. Measured with immunoSEQ multiplex PCR; TCRdb has only the in-frame clones, and not every one. There are approximately 110,000 clones in the sample; nearly 90% occur only once, and roughly 2.5% lies in the top ten. The sample in question was peripheral blood, obtained 28 days after the second AZD1222 dose. These receptor sequences come from an adult who received the AZD1222 COVID-19 vaccine.

This clone was counted only a few times. The chain uses TRBV6-5 and TRBJ1-5; no firm D call. Trimming removed 6 bases from V and 0 bases from J, with 6 bases in between. CDR1 and CDR2 (germline): MNHEY, SVGAGI. The CDR3 sequence is 13 residues long. CDR3 sequence (DNA): TGTGCCAGCAGGGCAGTTAGCAATCAGCCCCAGCATTTT. Protein product: CASRAVSNQPQHF.

The CDR3 region is CASSEAGRYTEAFF. The DNA of the CDR3 is TGTGCCAGCAGTGAAGCCGGGAGGTACACTGAAGCTTTCTTT. V usage is TRBV6-1 and J usage is TRBJ1-1; no clear D gene. Trimming left V 0 bases short and J 3 bases short, with 8 bases between. Germline V gene data show CDR1 as MNHNS and CDR2 as SASEGT. The length of the CDR3 is 14 residues.

This chain links TRBV5-1 with TRBJ1-4; tentative D call: TRBD1 (6 bases). This CDR3 is 15 amino acids long. The V end was cut by 2 bases, the J end by 5 bases, with 13 bases between. In germline, CDR1 is SGHRS, CDR2 YFSETQ. The CDR3 loop reads CASSLSGARNEKLFF. In nucleotides, the CDR3 is TGCGCCAGCAGCTTATCAGGGGCGAGGAATGAAAAACTGTTTTTT.

The chain has TRBV5-5 and TRBJ2-7, with 8 bases that match TRBD2. CDR1 SGHKS and CDR2 YYEKEE come from the germline V gene (reference sequence). The CDR3 spans 15 residues. V dropped 4 bases and J dropped 7; count of bases not matched to a gene: 13. CDR3 sequence (DNA): TGTGCCAGCAGCACCTTAGCGGGACCGAAGGTGGAGCAGTACTTC. Translated: CASSTLAGPKVEQYF.

The chain uses TRBV18 and TRBJ2-5, with D unresolved. Germline V gives CDR1 KGHSH, CDR2 LQKENI. V shed 3 bases and J shed 1 base, with 9 bases lying between them. The CDR3 totals 14 residues. The CDR3 DNA is TGTGCCAGCTCACCGGGTATGTTCCAAGAGACCCAGTACTTC. Protein: CASSPGMFQETQYF.

The V gene is TRBV27, the J gene TRBJ2-2; no firm D call. Germline V CDR1 and CDR2: MNHEY, SMNVEV (reference sequence). Trimming left V 6 bases short and J 1 base short, with 15 bases between. The CDR3 is made up of 16 amino acids. CDR3 sequence reads: CASSFVGQMNTGELFF. CDR3 nucleotides: TGTGCCAGCAGCTTCGTTGGGCAGATGAACACCGGGGAGCTGTTTTTT.

The V gene is TRBV2, the J gene TRBJ1-2, with D unresolved. The CDR3 consists of 11 residues. The V end lost 6 bases, the J end lost 4 bases, and 6 bases lay between the germline ends. The germline CDR1 and CDR2 sequences are SNHLY and FYNNEI. This chain's CDR3 is CASSAVYGYTF. The CDR3 DNA reads TGTGCCAGCAGCGCAGTCTATGGCTACACCTTC.

V usage is TRBV7-9 and J usage is TRBJ1-2; D remains unclear. The germline V gene encodes CDR1 SEHNR and CDR2 FQNEAQ (reference sequence). The CDR3 totals 13 residues. V lost 6 bases to trimming and J lost 6 bases, with 14 bases between them. This CDR3 is CASREQLEDGYTF. The CDR3 DNA reads as TGTGCCAGCAGGGAGCAGCTAGAGGATGGCTACACCTTC.

This clone turned up a few times. The chain couples TRBV6-1 to TRBJ2-7; 13 nucleotides agree with TRBD2. CDR3 size: 16 residues. The V and J ends lost 2 bases and 5 bases, in that order; junction bases with no gene match: 6. CDR1 is MNHNS and CDR2 is SASEGT in the germline V gene. The CDR3 DNA reads TGTGCCAGCAGTGAAAAGGGACTAGCGGGATTCGACGAGCAGTACTTC. It encodes CASSEKGLAGFDEQYF.

The gene calls are TRBV2 and TRBJ1-1; perhaps TRBD1 as D (6 bases). V lost 4 bases to trimming and J lost 6 bases, with 15 bases between them. This CDR3 has 14 residues. Germline CDR1 is SNHLY and CDR2 is FYNNEI. The CDR3 DNA sequence: TGTGCCAGCAGTGTACAGGGCACAGGGTCTGAAGCTTTCTTT. Its translation: CASSVQGTGSEAFF.

The V gene is TRBV6-2 or TRBV6-3, the J gene TRBJ1-5; D not resolved. CDR1 is MNHEY and CDR2 is SVGEGT in the germline V gene. V was shortened by 5 bases and J by 0 bases, with 11 bases between the two germline ends. This CDR3 spans 15 amino acids. The CDR3 nucleotides read TGTGCCAGCAGTCCCCCGCCGGATAGCAATCAGCCCCAGCATTTT. Translating it yields CASSPPPDSNQPQHF.

The genes are TRBV4-1 and TRBJ2-1; no definite D call. V lost 0 bases and J 6 bases, leaving 12 bases between the germline ends. Germline V gene data show CDR1 as MGHRA and CDR2 as YSYEKL. This CDR3 is 15 amino acids long. The CDR3 bases are TGCGCCAGCAGCCAAGAAACCCCCAGGTTCAATGAGCAGTTCTTC. Translated, it gives CASSQETPRFNEQFF.

In this sample, this clone turned up a few times. This chain connects TRBV27 to TRBJ1-1; D possibly corresponds to TRBD1 (5 bases). The CDR3 contains 16 residues. V was pared by 0 bases and J by 5 bases, with 16 bases between. CDR1 and CDR2 (germline): MNHEY, SMNVEV (reference sequence). The DNA for the CDR3 is TGTGCCAGCAGTTTATCGGTCGGCAGGGTGGGAACTGAAGCTTTCTTT. Amino acids: CASSLSVGRVGTEAFF.

The chain carries TRBV5-1 and TRBJ1-2; 8 bases agree with TRBD1. V shed 2 bases and J 6 bases; nucleotides not matched to a gene: 6. The CDR3 is made up of 14 amino acids. Germline CDR1 and CDR2: SGHRS and YFSETQ. The CDR3 DNA is TGCGCCAGCAGCTTTCGGACAGGGTTTGATGGCTACACCTTC. Protein: CASSFRTGFDGYTF.

The rearrangement uses TRBV2 and TRBJ2-3; TRBD2 might be the D (6 bases). The ends were cut back, 6 bases at V and 0 bases at J, with 16 bases in the middle. Per germline, CDR1 SNHLY and CDR2 FYNNEI. The CDR3 contains 16 residues. Written as DNA, the CDR3 is TGTGCCAGCAGGGCAGGCGGTAGCGGAAGCACAGATACGCAGTATTTT. It specifies CASRAGGSGSTDTQYF.

The genes are TRBV28 and TRBJ2-2; TRBD2 aligns across 9 bases. The CDR3 has 15 amino acids. Trimming removed 8 bases from V and 3 bases from J; junction bases left unmatched: 7. Per the germline V gene, CDR1 is MDHEN and CDR2 is SYDVKM. CDR3 nucleotide sequence: TGTGCCAGCCGAAATAGCGGGAGAGACACCGGGGAGCTGTTTTTT. As protein: CASRNSGRDTGELFF.

V usage is TRBV20-1 and J usage is TRBJ2-7; D is undetermined. Germline loops: CDR1 DFQATT, CDR2 SNEGSKA (reference sequence). The CDR3 length is 11 residues. V was trimmed by 3 bases and J by 5 bases, leaving 8 bases between them. Here the CDR3 reads CSASEIHEQYF. In DNA, the CDR3 is TGCAGTGCTAGCGAAATCCACGAGCAGTACTTC.

This chain links TRBV27 with TRBJ2-6; D may be TRBD2 (6 bases). The V gene lost 5 bases and the J gene lost 2 bases, with 10 bases spanning the gap. This CDR3 contains 15 residues. Per germline, CDR1 MNHEY and CDR2 SMNVEV (reference sequence). In nucleotides, the CDR3 is TGTGCCAGCAGTGAGGGAGGAGCTGGGGCCAACGTCCTGACTTTC. Amino acids: CASSEGGAGANVLTF.

The chain couples TRBV29-1 to TRBJ1-1; no clear D gene. The V end was cut by 4 bases, the J end by 5 bases, with 14 bases between. The length of the CDR3 is 13 residues. Germline CDR1 and CDR2: SQVTM and ANQGSEA. This CDR3 reads CSVVTGSPTEAFF. The CDR3, as DNA: TGCAGCGTTGTAACGGGGTCACCAACTGAAGCTTTCTTT.

The chain combines TRBV9 with TRBJ1-1, with D possibly TRBD1 on 5 matching bases. Germline V gives CDR1 SGDLS, CDR2 YYNGEE. This CDR3 comprises 15 residues. Between the trimmed V and J ends, which lost 3 bases and 1 base, there was a span of 13 bases. The CDR3 nucleotides read TGTGCCAGCAGCGCGTCACCAGGGTGGAACACTGAAGCTTTCTTT. Protein sequence: CASSASPGWNTEAFF.